Following are 5 T cell receptor beta chains from one sample sequenced in a study of T cell clonotyping in hematopoietic cell transplantation. Sequenced by immunoSEQ multiplex PCR; TCRdb stores in-frame clones only, minus some. Of about 13,000 clones listed, 80% to 95% are singletons. The sample consisted of PBMCs, taken 100 days after allogeneic stem cell transplant. The receptors originated from a female patient aged 50-59 years who had an allogeneic stem cell transplant from an unrelated donor, so the T cells may come from the graft donor. Some clones in this sample may be carry-over from other donors' samples.

V is TRBV6-5 and J is TRBJ1-2; tentatively, D is TRBD1 (6 bases). CDR1 and CDR2 (germline): MNHEY, SVGAGI. This CDR3 region has 14 residues. V was clipped by 6 bases and J by 7 bases, with 18 bases between them. The CDR3 DNA follows: TGTGCCAGCAGAAGTCATAGGGGGACGGCTGGCTACACCTTC. It is translated as CASRSHRGTAGYTF.

The chain employs TRBV5-6 and TRBJ1-2; D is undetermined. The germline V gene has CDR1 SGHDT and CDR2 YYEEEE. The CDR3 loop spans 11 amino acids. Trimming took 2 bases from V and 7 from J, leaving 6 bases between them. The CDR3 sequence is CASSFDFGYTF. As DNA, the CDR3 is TGTGCCAGCAGCTTTGATTTTGGCTACACCTTC. The variable domain in full, completed from reference TRBV5-6 and TRBJ1-2, reads DAGVTQSPTHLIKTRGQQVTLRCSPKSGHDTVSWYQQALGQGPQFIFQYYEEEERQRGNFPDRFSGHQFPNYSSELNVNALLLGDSALYLCASSFDFGYTFGSGTRLTVV.

J is TRBJ2-3 and V is TRBV6-1, with 7 nucleotides matching TRBD2. In germline, CDR1 is MNHNS, CDR2 SASEGT. Trimming took 3 bases from V and 2 from J; bases not matched to a gene: 8. This CDR3 spans 16 amino acids. This CDR3 reads CASSDTQRGYTDTQYF. The CDR3 DNA reads TGTGCCAGCAGTGATACACAGCGGGGCTACACAGATACGCAGTATTTT.

This clone was picked up a small number of times. J is TRBJ2-2 and V is TRBV2; D perhaps matches TRBD2 (5 bases). The CDR3 runs to 14 residues. Germline lookup yields CDR1 SNHLY and CDR2 FYNNEI. With 8 bases removed from V and 0 bases from J, the gap between germline ends came to 10 bases. The CDR3, as DNA: TGTGCCAGCCTCCGGGGAGCGAACACCGGGGAGCTGTTTTTT. Protein product: CASLRGANTGELFF.

V usage is TRBV5-1 and J usage is TRBJ1-2; maybe TRBD1 (6 bases). V lost 2 bases and J 8 bases, leaving 16 bases between the germline ends. The CDR3 is made up of 14 amino acids. Germline V gives CDR1 SGHRS, CDR2 YFSETQ. Here the CDR3 reads CASSLSTRGTGYTF. In nucleotides, the CDR3 is TGCGCCAGCAGCTTATCCACCAGGGGCACGGGCTACACCTTC.